This TCR beta chain was recovered during a study of T cells in Graves' hyperthyroidism and ophthalmopathy (dated by TCRdb to between 2018 and 2021). Background on the whole study: Peripheral blood was sampled at the time of initial diagnosis, prior to any treatment. To identify TCR V-J signatures that set the groups apart, the researchers used a discovery cohort of about a hundred patients, made up of under 50 with Graves' ophthalmopathy and about 60 with stable Graves' hyperthyroidism. Prospective prediction of ophthalmopathy was tested in an independent validation cohort of about 19 hyperthyroidism patients and approximately 17 patients who later progressed to ophthalmopathy. The roughly 100 discovery patients were randomly divided into training and test sets at a 7:3 ratio. In addition, the study compared T-cell repertoires in thyroid tissue and in blood from a handful of Graves' hyperthyroidism patients. After sampling, hyperthyroidism patients received methimazole starting at 30 mg daily, and ophthalmopathy patients received high-dose intravenous methylprednisolone. The paper describes TCR Vbeta CDR3 sequencing of about 140 peripheral blood samples, made up of 43 ophthalmopathy patients, some 80 hyperthyroidism patients and around 17 progressor patients.

The TCR beta CDR3 regions were amplified from RNA transcripts. The first round of RT-PCR for the TCR CDR3 was performed with the HTBI primer set and the Qiagen OneStep RT-PCR kit. Libraries were constructed in a second round of multiplex PCR, after which size selection and purification were performed. Sequencing of the libraries was done on an Illumina HiSeq2000 using paired-end 100 bp reads. Concerning the study's data processing: SOAPnuke was used to process the raw data, throwing out any read that contained adapters or uncalled bases, had a mean Phred below 15, or lacked an exact constant-primer or identifier match. COPE v1.2.5 was used to merge the high-quality paired reads, and each unique nucleotide sequence was defined as a clonotype. MiTCR v1.1 was used to align the clonotypes against IMGT TRBV, TRBD and TRBJ reference segments. Only V-J combinations with frequency above 0.0001, covering 98% to 99.2% of repertoires, were analysed. The TCS score was defined as F50 (clonal expansion) divided by E x V (chaos), with BLOSUM62-based TCRdist calculated between CDR3 peptides within each V-J. Welch's t-statistics and random forest reduced approximately 520 V-J features to 13, which were used in a naive Bayes classifier (R e1071). The public reads were reanalyzed by TCRdb: fastp trimming at Q25, MiXCR alignment, in-frame beta chains only. Each entry merges the rows of one CDR3 protein and shows their most common DNA and genes. The V and J calls and clone size come from TCRdb's table, not from the authors' own analysis. A total of 400,000 to 500,000 distinct CDR3 sequences appear in this sample, roughly 15% of them only once. About 5% of the sample rests with the top ten.

Based on the germline V gene (reference sequence), the CDR1 and CDR2 sequences are DFQATT and SNEGSKA. Including the terminal cysteine and phenylalanine, the CDR3 comprises 16 residues. This entry keeps only the CDR3 DNA: 48 bases, framed from base 1. For this clonotype: What antigen it recognizes has not been identified. No much larger clone is present one base from it, and per-base qualities are unavailable.

A patient counted as having stable Graves' hyperthyroidism if no progression to ophthalmopathy occurred over 18 months of follow-up. Hyperthyroidism patients were newly diagnosed, had a disease duration of under 2 months, and were aged 18 to 65 years. Exclusion was applied to patients with uncontrolled infections, other autoimmune diseases, pregnancy or lactation. Clinical symptoms, serum thyroxine and TRAb, thyroid ultrasound, and orbital computed tomography formed the basis for the diagnoses. PBMCs were isolated from approximately 10 ml of fresh peripheral blood by Ficoll-Paque density gradient centrifugation. Total RNA was extracted using Trizol reagent, and RNA quality was assessed on an Agilent 2100 Bioanalyzer. Summary of the overall study and its limitations: A model built on a 13 V-J signature distinguished ophthalmopathy from stable hyperthyroidism, reaching roughly 88% sensitivity and about 81% specificity in cross-validation and 80%/75% in testing. Sample size was not statistically predetermined, and investigators were not blinded to group allocation. During validation, the model predicted progression to ophthalmopathy a median of approximately 6 months ahead of onset, with around 71% sensitivity and about 72% specificity. Most expanded thyroid clonotypes (frequency above 0.001) were also detected in blood, suggesting blood repertoires may reflect thyroid immune responses.

Source material: blood. The rearrangement combines TRBV20-1 with TRBJ2-5; 12 of the junction bases match TRBD2. This clonotype was sampled from a woman under 30 with Graves' hyperthyroidism. This receptor has the CDR3 CSSGHGLAGNQETQYF. The nucleotide sequence reads as follows: TGCTCTTCAGGGCATGGACTAGCGGGGAACCAAGAGACCCAGTACTTC.